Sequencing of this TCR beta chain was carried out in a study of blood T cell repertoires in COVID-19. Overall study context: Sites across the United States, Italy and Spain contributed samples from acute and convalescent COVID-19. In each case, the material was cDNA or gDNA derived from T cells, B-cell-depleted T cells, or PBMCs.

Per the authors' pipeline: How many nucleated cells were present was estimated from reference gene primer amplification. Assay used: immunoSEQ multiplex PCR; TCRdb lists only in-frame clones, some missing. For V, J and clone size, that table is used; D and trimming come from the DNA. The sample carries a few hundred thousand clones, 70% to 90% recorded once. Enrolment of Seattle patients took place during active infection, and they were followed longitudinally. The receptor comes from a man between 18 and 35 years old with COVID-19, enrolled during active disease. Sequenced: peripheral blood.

The CDR3 region is CATSTGGRNTIYF. Here the CDR3 DNA reads TGTGCCACCAGTACGGGGGGCCGAAACACCATATATTTT. This chain joins TRBV15 and TRBJ1-3; a weak D match, TRBD1 (6 bases). V was pared by 6 bases and J by 5 bases, with 11 bases between. Germline assignment: CDR1 LNHNV and CDR2 YYDKDF (reference sequence). The CDR3 sequence is 13 residues long.